Below, one TCR beta chain is given with its context. A far larger clone differs by one base, so this is likely a read error. Time point given: newly diagnosed GD, antithyroid drugs for less than 3 months. The TCR library was prepared using RNA isolated from PBMCs. This specimen comes from a study of regulatory T cells in long-lasting Graves disease. This CDR3 is 17 amino acids long. Researchers made TCR beta libraries by using iRepertoire HTBI primers and running Arm-PCR on CDR3 regions. MiXCR, run by TCRdb on the multiplex PCR reads, gives a single entry per CDR3 protein. Of over 200,000 distinct CDR3 sequences listed, roughly 18% are singletons. These data were likewise used in another study, on T cells in Graves' hyperthyroidism and ophthalmopathy. This second study notes: Uncontrolled infection, other autoimmune disease, pregnancy or lactation barred patients from enrollment.

The sample in question was peripheral blood mononuclear cells (PBMCs), obtained at new diagnosis, from a patient treated with antithyroid drugs. The clonotype originates from a woman in her 30s with Graves disease. This chain joins TRBV12-3 or TRBV12-4 and TRBJ1-2, with D maybe TRBD1 (5 bases). The CDR3 DNA sequence: TGTGCCAGCAGCCAAGATGGGGGGGTTACGGGGAGCTATGGCTGCACCTTC. Its protein is CASSQDGGVTGSYGCTF.